Listed below are T cell receptor beta chains from one sample, sequenced in a study of response to subunit inactivated influenza vaccine. TCRdb re-called the RT-PCR reads with MiXCR, one entry per CDR3 protein. This sample has hundreds of thousands of distinct CDR3 sequences, with approximately 11% found just once. Specimen: PBMCs from blood, collected roughly 47 days after vaccination. Receptors originate from a man aged 50-59 years who received an inactivated influenza vaccine. CDR3s include the opening cysteine and the closing phenylalanine or tryptophan. The order of the fields is D gene, clone size, J gene, V gene, CDR3 protein, CDR3 DNA. A D gene is named only where the DNA matches it firmly. Only some rows state a clone size, as once, few, many or a class for expanded clones.

D: NA; size: NA; J: TRBJ2-7; V: TRBV5-4; CDR3: CASSSRGFEAYEQYF; DNA: TGTGCCAGCAGCTCGCGAGGTTTTGAGGCCTACGAGCAGTACTTC
D: TRBD1; size: few; J: TRBJ2-7; V: TRBV7-6; CDR3: CASSRGQGAYEQYF; DNA: TGTGCCAGCAGCCGCGGACAGGGGGCCTACGAGCAGTACTTC
D: NA; size: NA; J: TRBJ2-1; V: TRBV12-3/TRBV12-4; CDR3: CASSLSVLYNEQFF; DNA: TGTGCCAGCAGTTTGAGCGTCCTCTACAATGAGCAGTTCTTC
D: TRBD2; size: NA; J: TRBJ2-5; V: TRBV20-1; CDR3: CSADGSVEREATQETQYF; DNA: TGCAGTGCAGATGGATCCGTTGAACGGGAGGCCACACAAGAGACCCAGTACTTC
D: NA; size: many; J: TRBJ2-1; V: TRBV7-6; CDR3: CASSRRAYNEQFF; DNA: TGTGCCAGCAGCCGGAGAGCCTACAATGAGCAGTTCTTC
D: NA; size: many; J: TRBJ2-1; V: TRBV21-1; CDR3: CASSKDTGENNEQFF; DNA: TGTGCCAGCAGCAAAGACACCGGCGAGAACAATGAGCAGTTCTTC
D: TRBD2; size: few; J: TRBJ2-1; V: TRBV20-1; CDR3: CSASGAVSGGKTPYNEQFF; DNA: TGCAGTGCTAGTGGGGCGGTCAGCGGGGGAAAAACCCCCTACAATGAGCAGTTCTTC
D: NA; size: NA; J: TRBJ1-1; V: TRBV4-3; CDR3: CASSQGFLNTEAFF; DNA: TGCGCCAGCAGCCAAGGTTTCTTGAACACTGAAGCTTTCTTT
D: TRBD2; size: few; J: TRBJ2-1; V: TRBV6-5; CDR3: CASSYRTSHDEQFF; DNA: TGTGCCAGCAGTTATAGGACTAGTCACGATGAGCAGTTCTTC
D: NA; size: many; J: TRBJ2-6; V: TRBV12-3/TRBV12-4; CDR3: CASSKQGTGANVLTF; DNA: TGTGCCAGCAGCAAACAGGGTACTGGGGCCAACGTCCTGACTTTC
D: TRBD1; size: few; J: TRBJ2-7; V: TRBV7-9; CDR3: CASSLGTGQRIEQYF; DNA: TGTGCCAGCAGCTTAGGGACAGGTCAGCGAATTGAGCAGTACTTC
D: TRBD2; size: NA; J: TRBJ2-1; V: TRBV25-1; CDR3: CASIEREGANEQFF; DNA: TGTGCCAGCATCGAGCGGGAGGGGGCCAATGAGCAGTTCTTC